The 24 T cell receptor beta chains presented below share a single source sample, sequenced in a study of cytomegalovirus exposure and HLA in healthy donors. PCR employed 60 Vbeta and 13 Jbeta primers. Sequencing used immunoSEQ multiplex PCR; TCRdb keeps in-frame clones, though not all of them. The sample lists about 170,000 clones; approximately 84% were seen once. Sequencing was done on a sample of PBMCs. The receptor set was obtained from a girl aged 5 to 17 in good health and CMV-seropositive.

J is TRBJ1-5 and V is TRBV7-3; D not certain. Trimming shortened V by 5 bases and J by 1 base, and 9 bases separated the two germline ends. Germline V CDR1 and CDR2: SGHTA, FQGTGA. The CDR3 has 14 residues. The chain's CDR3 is CASSLQESNQPQHF. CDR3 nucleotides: TGTGCCAGCAGCCTCCAGGAAAGCAATCAGCCCCAGCATTTT.

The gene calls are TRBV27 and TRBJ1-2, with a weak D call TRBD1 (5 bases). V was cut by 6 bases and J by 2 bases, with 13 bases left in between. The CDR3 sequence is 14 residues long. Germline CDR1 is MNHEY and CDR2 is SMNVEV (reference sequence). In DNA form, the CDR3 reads TGTGCCAGCAGGCGGGTCGGGGGGAACTATGGCTACACCTTC. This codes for CASRRVGGNYGYTF.

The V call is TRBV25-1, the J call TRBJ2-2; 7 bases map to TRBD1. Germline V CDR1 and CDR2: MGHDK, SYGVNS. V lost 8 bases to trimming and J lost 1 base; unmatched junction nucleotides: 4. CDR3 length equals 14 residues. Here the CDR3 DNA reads TGTGCCAGCGGGGGACAGTTGAACACCGGGGAGCTGTTTTTT. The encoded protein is CASGGQLNTGELFF.

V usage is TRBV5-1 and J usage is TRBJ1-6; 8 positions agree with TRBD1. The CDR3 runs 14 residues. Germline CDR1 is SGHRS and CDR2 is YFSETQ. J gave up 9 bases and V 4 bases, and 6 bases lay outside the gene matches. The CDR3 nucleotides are TGCGCCAGCAGCGCGACAGGGGAGACTTCACCCCTCCACTTT. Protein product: CASSATGETSPLHF. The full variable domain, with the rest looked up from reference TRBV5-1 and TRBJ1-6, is KAGVTQTPRYLIKTRGQQVTLSCSPISGHRSVSWYQQTPGQGLQFLFEYFSETQRNKGNFPGRFSGRQFSNSRSEMNVSTLELGDSALYLCASSATGETSPLHFGNGTRLTVT.

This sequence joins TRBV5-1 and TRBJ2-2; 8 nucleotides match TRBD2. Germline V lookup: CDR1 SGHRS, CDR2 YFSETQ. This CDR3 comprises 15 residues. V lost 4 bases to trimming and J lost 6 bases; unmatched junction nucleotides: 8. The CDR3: CASSPMRGDAGELFF. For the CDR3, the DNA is TGCGCCAGCAGCCCAATGCGGGGGGACGCCGGGGAGCTGTTTTTT.

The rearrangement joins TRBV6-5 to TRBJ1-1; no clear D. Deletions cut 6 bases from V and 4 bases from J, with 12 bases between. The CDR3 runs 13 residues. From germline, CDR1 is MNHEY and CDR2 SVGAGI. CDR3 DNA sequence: TGTGCCAGCAGCGGGTGGAGTGGCACTGAAGCTTTCTTT. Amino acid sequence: CASSGWSGTEAFF.

The CDR3 is CASSLVGGRNTEAFF. The CDR3, as DNA: TGTGCCAGCAGCTTAGTGGGGGGGAGGAACACTGAAGCTTTCTTT. The J gene is TRBJ1-1, the V gene TRBV7-2, with TRBD1 as a possible D gene (5 bases). CDR3 length: 15 residues. CDR1 and CDR2 (germline): SGHTA, FQGNSA. The germline V and J ends were trimmed by 1 base and 1 base, with 10 bases remaining between them.

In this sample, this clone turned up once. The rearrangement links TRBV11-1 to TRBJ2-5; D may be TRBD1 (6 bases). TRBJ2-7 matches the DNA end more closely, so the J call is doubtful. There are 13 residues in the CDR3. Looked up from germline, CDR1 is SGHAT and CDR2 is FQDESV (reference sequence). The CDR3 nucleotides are TGTGCCAGCAGCCCCAGTGGACAGTACGAGCAGTACTTC. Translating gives CASSPSGQYEQYF.

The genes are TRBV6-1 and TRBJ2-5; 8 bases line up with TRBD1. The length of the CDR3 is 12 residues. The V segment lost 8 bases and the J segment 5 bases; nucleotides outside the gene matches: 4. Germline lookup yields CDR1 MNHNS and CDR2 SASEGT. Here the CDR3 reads CASGHRGETQYF. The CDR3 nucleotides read TGTGCCAGCGGTCACAGGGGGGAGACCCAGTACTTC.

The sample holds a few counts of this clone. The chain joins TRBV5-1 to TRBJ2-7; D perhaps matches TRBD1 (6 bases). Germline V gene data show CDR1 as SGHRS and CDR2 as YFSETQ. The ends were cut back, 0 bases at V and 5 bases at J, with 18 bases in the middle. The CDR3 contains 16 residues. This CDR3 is CASSLGNGDGGDEQYF. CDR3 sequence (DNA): TGCGCCAGCAGCTTGGGGAACGGGGATGGGGGCGACGAGCAGTACTTC.

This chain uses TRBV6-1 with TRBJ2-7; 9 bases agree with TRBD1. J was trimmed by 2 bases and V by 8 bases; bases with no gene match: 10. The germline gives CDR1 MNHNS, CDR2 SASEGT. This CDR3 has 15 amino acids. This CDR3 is CASGLMGQGTYEQYF. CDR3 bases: TGTGCCAGCGGGCTGATGGGACAGGGCACCTACGAGCAGTACTTC.

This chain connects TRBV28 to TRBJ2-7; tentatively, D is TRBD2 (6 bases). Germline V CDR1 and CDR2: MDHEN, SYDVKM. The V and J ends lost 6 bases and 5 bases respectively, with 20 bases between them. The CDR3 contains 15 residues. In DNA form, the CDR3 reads TGTGCCAGCAGCCGAGCCGGGGACTTGCGCGACGAGCAGTACTTC. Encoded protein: CASSRAGDLRDEQYF.

Here the CDR3 DNA reads TGTGCCAGCTCACCATTCTCGCAGAACAGGGTTGGGGGCACTGAAGCTTTCTTT. Its protein product is CASSPFSQNRVGGTEAFF. V gene TRBV18 combines with J gene TRBJ1-1, with TRBD1 as a possible D gene (6 bases). The CDR3 has 18 residues. Germline loops: CDR1 KGHSH, CDR2 LQKENI. V dropped 2 bases and J dropped 4 bases, with 23 bases sitting between them.

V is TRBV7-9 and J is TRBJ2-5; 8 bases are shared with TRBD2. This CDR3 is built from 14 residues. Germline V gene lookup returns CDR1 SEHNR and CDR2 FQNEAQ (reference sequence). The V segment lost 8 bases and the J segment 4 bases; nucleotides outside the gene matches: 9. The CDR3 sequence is CASAPRGGIETQYF. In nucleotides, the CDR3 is TGTGCCAGCGCACCCCGCGGGGGGATAGAGACCCAGTACTTC.

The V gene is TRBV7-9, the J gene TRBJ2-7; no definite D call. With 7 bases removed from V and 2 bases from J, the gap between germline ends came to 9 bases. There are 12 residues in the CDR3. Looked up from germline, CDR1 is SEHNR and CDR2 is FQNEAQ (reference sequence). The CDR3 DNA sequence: TGTGCCAGCACCCCGAGCCCCTACGAGCAGTACTTC. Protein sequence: CASTPSPYEQYF.

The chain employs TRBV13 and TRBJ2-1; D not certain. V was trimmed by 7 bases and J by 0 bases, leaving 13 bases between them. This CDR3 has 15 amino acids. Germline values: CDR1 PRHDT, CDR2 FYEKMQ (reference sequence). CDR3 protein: CASTRLTNSYNEQFF. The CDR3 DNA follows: TGTGCCAGCACTAGGCTCACAAACTCCTACAATGAGCAGTTCTTC.

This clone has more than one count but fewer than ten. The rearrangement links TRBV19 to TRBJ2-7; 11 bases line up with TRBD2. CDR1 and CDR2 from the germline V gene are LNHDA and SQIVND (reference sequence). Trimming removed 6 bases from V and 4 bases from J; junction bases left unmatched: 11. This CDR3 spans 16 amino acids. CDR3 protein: CASSPRGSGGAYEQYF. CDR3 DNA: TGTGCCAGTAGCCCCCGAGGTAGCGGGGGGGCGTACGAGCAGTACTTC.

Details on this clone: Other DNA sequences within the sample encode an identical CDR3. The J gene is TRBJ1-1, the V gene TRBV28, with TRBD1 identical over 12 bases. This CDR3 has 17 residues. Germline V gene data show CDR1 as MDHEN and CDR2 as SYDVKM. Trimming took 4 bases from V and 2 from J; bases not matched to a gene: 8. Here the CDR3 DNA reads TGTGCCAGCAGTTCGGGGACAGGGGGCAAAGAAAACACTGAAGCTTTCTTT. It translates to CASSSGTGGKENTEAFF.

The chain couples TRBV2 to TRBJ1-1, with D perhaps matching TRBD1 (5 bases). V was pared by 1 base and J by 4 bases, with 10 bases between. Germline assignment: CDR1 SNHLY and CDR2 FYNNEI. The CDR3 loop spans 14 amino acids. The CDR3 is CASSEVMGPTEAFF. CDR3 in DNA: TGTGCCAGCAGTGAAGTCATGGGGCCCACTGAAGCTTTCTTT.

CDR3 nucleotides: TGTGCCAGCAGCCTACACACGGGACTTCTCACAGATACGCAGTATTTT. It is translated as CASSLHTGLLTDTQYF. The chain has TRBV7-3 and TRBJ2-3, with TRBD2 as a possible D gene (6 bases). The length of the CDR3 is 16 residues. Trimming took 5 bases from V and 2 from J, leaving 17 bases between them. In germline, CDR1 is SGHTA, CDR2 FQGTGA.

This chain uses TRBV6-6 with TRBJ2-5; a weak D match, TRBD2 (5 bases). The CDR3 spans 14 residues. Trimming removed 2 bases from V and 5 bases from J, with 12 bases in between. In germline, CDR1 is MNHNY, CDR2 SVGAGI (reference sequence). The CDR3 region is CASSYGGPGETQYF. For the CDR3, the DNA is TGTGCCAGCAGTTACGGTGGCCCGGGGGAGACCCAGTACTTC.

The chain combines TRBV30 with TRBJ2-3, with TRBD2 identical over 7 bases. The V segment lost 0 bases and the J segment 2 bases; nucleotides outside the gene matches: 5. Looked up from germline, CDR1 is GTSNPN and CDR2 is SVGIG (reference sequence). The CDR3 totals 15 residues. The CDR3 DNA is TGTGCCTGGAGTGTACGGCGGGGGATCACAGATACGCAGTATTTT. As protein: CAWSVRRGITDTQYF.

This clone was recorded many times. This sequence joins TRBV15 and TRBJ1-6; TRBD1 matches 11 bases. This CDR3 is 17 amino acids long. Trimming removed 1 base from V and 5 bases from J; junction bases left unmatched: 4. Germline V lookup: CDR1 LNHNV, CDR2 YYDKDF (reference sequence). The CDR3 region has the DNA TGTGCCACCAGCAGAGGAGGACAGGGGGCGAATAATTCACCCCTCCACTTT. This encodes CATSRGGQGANNSPLHF. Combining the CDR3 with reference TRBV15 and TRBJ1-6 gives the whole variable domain DAMVIQNPRYQVTQFGKPVTLSCSQTLNHNVMYWYQQKSSQAPKLLFHYYDKDFNNEADTPDNFQSRRPNTSFCFLDIRSPGLGDTAMYLCATSRGGQGANNSPLHFGNGTRLTVT.

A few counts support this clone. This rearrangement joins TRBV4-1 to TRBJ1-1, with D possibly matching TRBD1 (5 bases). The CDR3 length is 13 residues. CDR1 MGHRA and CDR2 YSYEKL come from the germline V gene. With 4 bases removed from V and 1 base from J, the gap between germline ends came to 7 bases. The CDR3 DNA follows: TGCGCCAGCAGCCTAACAGGGAACACTGAAGCTTTCTTT. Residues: CASSLTGNTEAFF.